This TCR beta chain was recovered during a study of siplizumab effects on memory and regulatory T cells. Findings and caveats of the study: Suppressive capability of dividing Tregs from siplizumab cultures went unverified. Unstimulated subsets accounted for the mapping of only a minor share of the clones that were alloreactive.

Germline V CDR1 and CDR2: SGHVS, FQNEAQ. Trimming shortened V by 2 bases and J by 0 bases, and 6 bases separated the two germline ends. The CDR3 contains 14 residues. With respect to this clone: The antigen remains undetermined.

Sequencing of each sample assayed roughly 9.8 x 10^4 TCR templates. Profiled with immunoSEQ multiplex PCR; TCRdb holds only in-frame clones, not every one. The sample consists of approximately 110,000 clones, 92% of them appearing once. The receptor comes from a human donor in good health. The specimen was Tregs sorted from blood. V and J are TRBV7-8 and TRBJ2-3; no firm D call. The CDR3 DNA reads TGTGCCAGCAGCTTATTGTCCAGCACAGATACGCAGTATTTT. Its translation is CASSLLSSTDTQYF.